Sequencing of this T cell receptor beta chain was carried out in a study of blood T cell repertoires in COVID-19. CDR1 SGDLS and CDR2 YYNGEE come from the germline V gene. Deletions cut 0 bases from V and 4 bases from J, with 16 bases between. The CDR3 runs 16 residues. TCRdb's copy holds only in-frame clones and misses some; the assay was immunoSEQ multiplex PCR. Here the sample spans over 85,000 clones, about 80% being singletons. This clonotype was sampled from a man between 65 and 80 years old with acute or convalescent COVID-19. The rearrangement joins TRBV9 to TRBJ2-5; D not certain. The sequenced material came from peripheral blood. The CDR3 DNA sequence: TGTGCCAGCAGCGTAGGCCTCGGCGGAGTGGGAGAGACCCAGTACTTC. It specifies CASSVGLGGVGETQYF.